What follows are 8 T cell receptor beta chains derived from one specimen sequenced in a study of STAT3 mutations in large granular lymphocyte leukemia. General observations from the study: Every T-cell large granular lymphocyte leukemia patient had at least one immunodominant TCR beta clonotype.

No antigen has been identified for these receptors. Clones were sequenced by immunoSEQ multiplex PCR, and TCRdb holds only the in-frame ones, with some missing. The sample holds over 30,000 clones; about 88% are singletons and the top ten take 0.43%. The sample comprised PBMCs. The source is a human donor with T large granular lymphocyte leukemia. Some clones in this sample may be carry-over from other donors' samples.

The genes are TRBV23-1 and TRBJ2-7; the D gene is possibly TRBD1 (5 bases). TRBV23-1 is filed as an ORF, its function uncertain. The CDR3 contains 15 residues. Trimming took 3 bases from V and 0 from J, leaving 12 bases between them. Here the CDR3 DNA reads TGCGCCAGCAGTCATCTCGACAGCCCCTCCTACGAGCAGTACGTC. It specifies CASSHLDSPSYEQYV.

This clone was counted only a few times. This CDR3 reads CASSLVSSGGTGELFF. CDR3 DNA: TGTGCCAGCAGCTTAGTTTCTAGCGGGGGAACCGGGGAGCTGTTTTTT. The chain is built from TRBV11-2 and TRBJ2-2, with 10 bases identical to TRBD2. This CDR3 has 16 residues. V lost 1 base, J lost 5 bases, and 4 bases stayed unmatched. Germline V gene sequence: CDR1 SGHAT, CDR2 FQNNGV. Supplemented by reference TRBV11-2 and TRBJ2-2, the full variable domain reads EAGVAQSPRYKIIEKRQSVAFWCNPISGHATLYWYQQILGQGPKLLIQFQNNGVVDDSQLPKDRFSAERLKGVDSTLKIQPAKLEDSAVYLCASSLVSSGGTGELFFGEGSRLTVL.

The chain links TRBV2 to TRBJ1-5; D is unclear. V shed 4 bases and J shed 2 bases, with 9 bases lying between them. Germline V gene sequence: CDR1 SNHLY, CDR2 FYNNEI. The CDR3 has 14 amino acids. The CDR3 nucleotides are TGTGCCAGCAGTGGGGGAAGGCGCAATCAGCCCCAGCATTTT. It yields the protein CASSGGRRNQPQHF.

Here the CDR3 DNA reads TGTGCCAGCAGCACAGGACCTGCGGCTAGCGCGGTTAGTAGGACCCAGTACTTC. Amino acids: CASSTGPAASAVSRTQYF. The rearrangement uses TRBV7-8 and TRBJ2-5; possible D gene TRBD2, 6 bases. The germline V gene has CDR1 SGHVS and CDR2 FQNEAQ. The CDR3 contains 18 residues. V lost 5 bases and J lost 7, with 29 bases in between.

This chain connects TRBV5-4 to TRBJ2-2; D perhaps matches TRBD1 (5 bases). CDR1 and CDR2 from the germline V gene are SGHNT and YYREEE (reference sequence). CDR3 size: 14 residues. V lost 1 base, J lost 5 bases, and 9 bases lay in between. The CDR3: CASSLRQTTGELFF. The CDR3 bases are TGTGCCAGCAGCTTGAGACAGACTACCGGGGAGCTGTTTTTT.

The chain combines TRBV28 with TRBJ2-7; D unclear. Between the trimmed V and J ends, which lost 5 bases and 4 bases, there was a span of 9 bases. The CDR3 extends over 12 amino acids. Germline CDR1 reads MDHEN; CDR2 reads SYDVKM. The CDR3 DNA sequence: TGTGCCAGCAGTCCCATGAGGTACGAGCAGTACTTC. Protein sequence: CASSPMRYEQYF.

The chain has TRBV6-6 and TRBJ2-7; D tentatively reads TRBD1 or TRBD2 (5 bases each). The CDR3 is 13 amino acids. V lost 11 bases to trimming and J lost 2 bases, with 16 bases between them. The germline V gene has CDR1 MNHNY and CDR2 SVGAGI (reference sequence). CDR3 sequence (DNA): TGTGCCGCGACCGGGACGGATACCTACGAGCAGTACTTC. As protein: CAATGTDTYEQYF.

The V call is TRBV5-1, the J call TRBJ2-2; D is unresolved. Germline CDR1 and CDR2: SGHRS and YFSETQ. V lost 3 bases and J lost 5, with 14 bases in between. This CDR3 is 15 amino acids long. Written as DNA, the CDR3 is TGCGCCAGCAGCTGGGCCCAAATAGGGACCGGGGAGCTGTTTTTT. Protein sequence: CASSWAQIGTGELFF.